One sample yielded the 9 T cell receptor beta chains listed below, sequenced in a study of beta chain features in type 1 diabetes. Reverse transcribing all isolated RNA meant expressed TCRB transcripts were sequenced. Sequencing was performed with immunoSEQ multiplex PCR; in TCRdb, only in-frame clones are kept and a portion is missing. This table has some 500,000 clones, about 10% appearing once. The sequenced sample consisted of naive CD4+ T cells from blood. These receptors were taken from a woman younger than 35 in good health.

This clone was seen a few times. The chain recombines TRBV29-1 with TRBJ2-2; possibly TRBD2 for D (6 bases). With 4 bases removed from V and 4 bases from J, the gap between germline ends came to 10 bases. Germline CDR1 is SQVTM and CDR2 is ANQGSEA. The CDR3 extends over 13 amino acids. The CDR3 sequence: CSVGLGVTGELFF. CDR3 DNA: TGCAGCGTTGGACTAGGTGTCACCGGGGAGCTGTTTTTT.

This clone appeared a few times. This rearrangement joins TRBV9 to TRBJ1-2; TRBD1 might be the D (6 bases). V gave up 4 bases and J gave up 1 base, with 17 bases separating them. The germline CDR1 and CDR2 sequences are SGDLS and YYNGEE. This CDR3 has 16 residues. CDR3 nucleotide sequence: TGTGCCAGCAGCAAGGTTCAAAGAGGGGGTAACTATGGCTACACCTTC. Encoded protein: CASSKVQRGGNYGYTF.

This chain uses TRBV18 with TRBJ1-2; D call uncertain. The CDR3 has 14 residues. CDR1 KGHSH and CDR2 LQKENI come from the germline V gene. V shed 3 bases and J shed 0 bases, with 8 bases lying between them. The CDR3 DNA is TGTGCCAGCTCACCGGGCACATCTAACTATGGCTACACCTTC. This codes for CASSPGTSNYGYTF.

This clone was seen a handful of times. The V call is TRBV14, the J call TRBJ2-4; weak D call: TRBD2 (5 bases). Deletions cut 1 base from V and 0 bases from J, with 10 bases between. The CDR3 contains 16 residues. Germline-derived CDR1 and CDR2 are SGHDN and FVKESK. CDR3: CASSQAGGLAKNIQYF. The CDR3 DNA reads TGTGCCAGCAGCCAAGCAGGAGGCTTAGCCAAAAACATTCAGTACTTC.

In its sample, this clone was seen a few times. V usage is TRBV4-1 and J usage is TRBJ2-5; TRBD2 matches at 14 bases. The CDR3 length is 18 residues. Unmatched junction bases numbered 5, after V lost 1 base and J lost 1 base. Germline V gene lookup returns CDR1 MGHRA and CDR2 YSYEKL. The CDR3 spells CASSQGRTSGGIQETQYF. The CDR3 DNA follows: TGCGCCAGCAGCCAAGGGAGGACTAGCGGGGGGATCCAAGAGACCCAGTACTTC.

The table lists this clone with a few counts. Here the CDR3 reads CAWSVRTGGTQYF. The CDR3 DNA follows: TGTGCCTGGAGTGTACGAACAGGGGGGACCCAGTACTTC. V and J are TRBV30 and TRBJ2-5; 8 bases agree with TRBD1. Trimming at V came to 0 bases and at J to 7 bases, leaving 4 bases not matched to a gene. CDR1 is GTSNPN and CDR2 is SVGIG in the germline V gene (reference sequence). This CDR3 has 13 residues.

This clone was seen more than once but under ten times. CDR3: CASSTYGGTGAAEAFF. The CDR3 DNA reads as TGTGCCAGCAGCACATACGGAGGGACAGGGGCCGCTGAAGCTTTCTTT. The chain is built from TRBV7-2 and TRBJ1-1; 10 nucleotides match TRBD1. The CDR3 runs to 16 residues. V was pared by 5 bases and J by 6 bases, with 12 bases of the junction left unmatched. Germline V CDR1 and CDR2: SGHTA, FQGNSA.

There are a few counts of this clone. The junction departs from germline at one end; a sequencing error may be responsible. The chain recombines TRBV5-6 with TRBJ2-7, with a possible D match to TRBD1 (6 bases). CDR1 SGHDT and CDR2 YYEEEE come from the germline V gene. The CDR3 loop spans 13 amino acids. CDR3 region: CASSLSGTNPAGF. The CDR3 DNA follows: TGTGCCAGCAGCTTGTCCGGGACAAACCCTGCCGGCTTC.

This chain joins TRBV10-3 and TRBJ2-2, with D hard to call. Trimming took off 8 bases at V and 5 bases at J, with 6 bases between the two ends. Germline-derived CDR1 and CDR2 are ENHRY and SYGVKD. The CDR3 runs 11 residues. DNA of the CDR3: TGTGCCATCCAGACTACCGGGGAGCTGTTTTTT. This gives the protein CAIQTTGELFF.